This T cell receptor beta chain comes out of a study of CD8 T cells in Susac syndrome. This clonotype occurred once. With random hexamers, reverse transcription was performed on about 0.5 to 1 ug of RNA. One entry per CDR3 protein results from TCRdb running MiXCR on the immunoSEQ multiplex PCR reads. The sample records hundreds of thousands of distinct CDR3 sequences, just over 90% being singletons. Trimming cost V 0 bases and J 3 bases, with 11 bases left between them. The CDR3 extends over 15 amino acids. Germline CDR1 reads LGHDT; CDR2 reads YNNKEL (reference sequence). This clonotype originated in a human donor with multiple sclerosis. Input material: CD4+ T cells from PBMCs. The chain combines TRBV3-1 with TRBJ1-1, with a tentative D call TRBD1 (5 bases). CDR3 coding DNA: TGTGCCAGCAGCCAAGAATCGGGGGTTTACACTGAAGCTTTCTTT. Amino acids: CASSQESGVYTEAFF.